Listed here is a single T cell receptor (beta chain). Its specificity is unknown. This record belongs to a study of brain T cells in children with intractable seizures. The sample's time point: blood from clinic visit 5 months post-surgery; TSC patient then seizure free. Only cases whose brain tissue showed the highest T cell transcript signatures were sequenced. Generated by immunoSEQ multiplex PCR, the TCRdb table keeps only in-frame clones and is missing some. This sample has about 320,000 clones, with roughly 92% found just once. Points from the study as a whole: Pre- and post-surgery blood differed in depth, so pre-surgery absences may be undersampling.

The source material was peripheral blood, sampled 5 to 6 months after surgery. The TCR was taken from a boy in the first two years of life with tuberous sclerosis and intractable seizures.

The CDR3 region is CASSYDVGDGETQYF. The CDR3 nucleotides read TGTGCCAGCAGTTACGACGTGGGAGATGGGGAGACCCAGTACTTC. V and J are TRBV6-6 and TRBJ2-5; weak D call: TRBD2 (5 bases). Germline CDR1 reads MNHNY; CDR2 reads SVGAGI (reference sequence). This CDR3 region has 15 residues. Trimming stripped 2 bases from V and 5 bases from J, with 15 bases between.